This T cell receptor beta chain was observed in a study of blood T cell repertoires in COVID-19. Study at large: COVID-19 samples, acute and convalescent, were from the United States, Italy and Spain. T cells, B-cell-depleted T cells, or PBMCs supplied cDNA or gDNA.

Original processing methods: It was from reference gene primer amplification that nucleated cell counts were estimated. Sequencing used immunoSEQ multiplex PCR; TCRdb keeps in-frame clones, though not all of them. That table gives V, J and clone size, and the DNA gave D and trimming. In the table there are approximately 260,000 clones, about 86% of which are singletons. The CDR3 covers 14 residues. V trimming: 8 bases; J trimming: 6 bases; junction bases outside the gene matches: 5. The germline V gene has CDR1 LNHDA and CDR2 SQIVND (reference sequence). Sequenced input: peripheral blood. The chain carries TRBV19 and TRBJ1-5; 12 bases align to TRBD1. The source is a man between 18 and 29 years old with active or convalescent COVID-19. The CDR3 region is CASGGQGASQPQHF. The CDR3 bases are TGTGCCAGTGGGGGACAGGGGGCTTCTCAGCCCCAGCATTTT. Full variable domain (outside the CDR3, taken from reference TRBV19 and TRBJ1-5): DGGITQSPKYLFRKEGQNVTLSCEQNLNHDAMYWYRQDPGQGLRLIYYSQIVNDFQKGDIAEGYSVSREKKESFPLTVTSAQKNPTAFYLCASGGQGASQPQHFGDGTRLSIL.